These 28 T cell receptor beta chains originate from one sample sequenced in a study of Ad26.COV2.S vaccination and SARS-CoV-2 variants. Noted treatment: about 20 received Ad26.COV2.S at low or high dose, single or two shots; several received placebo; per-sample allocation not given. Sample collection was performed on day 63 after the first vaccine or placebo injection. The protocol was immunoSEQ multiplex PCR, while the TCRdb copy is restricted to in-frame clones and leaves out a portion. The sample lists 240,000 or so clones; 88% were seen once. The specimen was peripheral blood, collected in a trial of Ad26.COV2.S vaccine versus placebo. Every receptor here comes from a person between 18 and 65 years old who received the Ad26.COV2.S COVID-19 vaccine or a placebo.

The chain uses TRBV28 and TRBJ2-7; possible D gene TRBD1, 5 bases. CDR3 length equals 14 residues. Germline CDR1 and CDR2: MDHEN and SYDVKM. The V and J ends lost 6 bases and 5 bases respectively, with 17 bases between them. Here the CDR3 reads CASRRSGAGHEQYF. CDR3 in DNA: TGTGCCAGCAGGCGGTCGGGTGCAGGGCACGAGCAGTACTTC.

The V and J genes are TRBV4-1 and TRBJ1-1; D might be TRBD1 (5 bases). Trimming removed 4 bases from V and 4 bases from J, with 13 bases in between. CDR3 length equals 14 residues. Per the germline V gene, CDR1 is MGHRA and CDR2 is YSYEKL. CDR3 region: CASSLRGEGTEAFF. Here the CDR3 DNA reads TGCGCCAGCAGCCTACGAGGGGAAGGCACTGAAGCTTTCTTT.

The chain has TRBV30 and TRBJ2-3; tentatively, D is TRBD1 or TRBD2 (6 bases each). Germline-derived CDR1 and CDR2 are GTSNPN and SVGIG (reference sequence). This CDR3 is built from 15 residues. The V end was cut by 3 bases, the J end by 0 bases, with 13 bases between. The DNA of the CDR3 is TGTGCCTGGAGAAGGGGGGACACTAGCACAGATACGCAGTATTTT. Its translation: CAWRRGDTSTDTQYF.

The V gene is TRBV11-2, the J gene TRBJ1-2; TRBD1 agrees at 12 bases. After removal of 4 bases from V and 3 bases from J, the junction contained 6 bases not matched to a gene. CDR3 length: 16 amino acids. The germline V gene encodes CDR1 SGHAT and CDR2 FQNNGV. CDR3 sequence (DNA): TGTGCCAGCAGCTCGGGGACAGGGGGCATCGACTATGGCTACACCTTC. It encodes CASSSGTGGIDYGYTF.

This clone came up a few times. The chain's CDR3 is CASSQGGDQQPQHF. CDR3 nucleotide sequence: TGTGCCAGCAGTCAAGGGGGGGACCAACAGCCCCAGCATTTT. The chain uses TRBV9 and TRBJ1-5, with D possibly matching TRBD1 (6 bases). The CDR3 has 14 amino acids. Trimming took 5 bases from V and 7 from J, leaving 16 bases between them. The germline gives CDR1 SGDLS, CDR2 YYNGEE.

This rearrangement joins TRBV9 to TRBJ2-2; 10 bases match TRBD2. This CDR3 region has 17 residues. V trimming: 3 bases; J trimming: 4 bases; junction bases outside the gene matches: 9. Germline V CDR1 and CDR2: SGDLS, YYNGEE. CDR3 in amino acids: CASSGSSGGVGTGELFF. DNA of the CDR3: TGTGCCAGCAGCGGATCTAGCGGGGGCGTGGGCACCGGGGAGCTGTTTTTT.

The CDR3 spells CASSRRTVTVQPQHF. The CDR3 nucleotides read TGTGCCAGCAGTAGGAGGACGGTCACCGTACAGCCCCAGCATTTT. This chain uses TRBV28 with TRBJ1-5; no clear D. From germline, CDR1 is MDHEN and CDR2 SYDVKM. The CDR3 consists of 15 residues. The germline V and J ends were trimmed by 5 bases and 7 bases, with 18 bases remaining between them.

The chain combines TRBV5-5 with TRBJ1-1, with TRBD1 identical over 7 bases. This CDR3 spans 15 amino acids. CDR1 is SGHKS and CDR2 is YYEKEE in the germline V gene (reference sequence). V gave up 5 bases and J gave up 0 bases; unmatched junction bases: 7. CDR3 in amino acids: CASRPRGQLNTEAFF. The DNA of the CDR3 is TGTGCCAGCAGACCCAGGGGACAGCTGAACACTGAAGCTTTCTTT.

This chain connects TRBV7-2 to TRBJ2-2; D is perhaps TRBD1 or TRBD2 (5 bases each). The CDR3 contains 16 residues. The germline V gene has CDR1 SGHTA and CDR2 FQGNSA. Trimming pared 3 bases from V and 0 bases from J, leaving 11 bases between. The CDR3 is CASSLTGRANTGELFF. The CDR3 DNA is TGTGCCAGCAGCTTGACGGGGCGCGCGAACACCGGGGAGCTGTTTTTT.

J is TRBJ1-2 and V is TRBV7-8; D might be TRBD1 (6 bases). The CDR3 covers 12 residues. CDR1 and CDR2 (germline): SGHVS, FQNEAQ. The V end lost 6 bases, the J end lost 4 bases, and 9 bases lay between the germline ends. CDR3 protein: CASSKGGYGYTF. The CDR3 DNA is TGTGCCAGCAGTAAGGGGGGCTATGGCTACACCTTC.

In this sample, this clone turned up a few times. The chain couples TRBV28 to TRBJ1-2, with 7 nucleotides matching TRBD1. Germline CDR1 and CDR2: MDHEN and SYDVKM. The J segment lost 5 bases and the V segment lost 5 bases, leaving 5 bases of the junction unmatched. The CDR3 has 13 residues. CDR3 coding DNA: TGTGCCAGCAGTGCCGGACAGGTATATGGCTACACCTTC. Protein: CASSAGQVYGYTF.

V is TRBV10-1 and J is TRBJ1-3; D gene uncertain. V shed 6 bases and J shed 0 bases, with 9 bases lying between them. The V gene's germline CDR1 is WNHNN and CDR2 SYGVQD (reference sequence). The CDR3 spans 14 residues. This chain's CDR3 is CASRDGPSGNTIYF. The CDR3 coding sequence is TGCGCCAGCAGAGACGGTCCCTCTGGAAACACCATATATTTT.

This clone was counted once. The rearrangement uses TRBV30 and TRBJ2-1; no clear D gene. This CDR3 comprises 14 residues. The germline V gene has CDR1 GTSNPN and CDR2 SVGIG (reference sequence). V lost 0 bases and J lost 0, with 6 bases in between. The CDR3 loop is CAWSVVLSYNEQFF. The CDR3 bases are TGTGCCTGGAGTGTAGTCCTCTCCTACAATGAGCAGTTCTTC.

V is TRBV18 and J is TRBJ2-6, with 7 bases aligning to TRBD1. The CDR3 covers 17 residues. Per the germline V gene, CDR1 is KGHSH and CDR2 is LQKENI. The junction had 4 bases not matched to a gene; V was cut back by 1 base and J by 1 base. For the CDR3, the DNA is TGTGCCAGCTCACCACTGAGACAGGGTTCTGGGGCCAACGTCCTGACTTTC. It yields the protein CASSPLRQGSGANVLTF.

This clone was counted a few times. The CDR3 nucleotides read TGTGCCAGCAGTTTGAGAGGACCGAACTCCTATAATTCACCCCTCCACTTT. Amino acid sequence: CASSLRGPNSYNSPLHF. The rearrangement joins TRBV7-2 to TRBJ1-6; D gene uncertain. The V and J ends lost 6 bases and 0 bases respectively, with 15 bases between them. The CDR3 is 17 amino acids. Germline V CDR1 and CDR2: SGHTA, FQGNSA.

The chain employs TRBV6-4 and TRBJ2-1; TRBD2 matches 8 bases. This CDR3 has 15 amino acids. J lost 7 bases, V lost 1 base, and 6 bases had no gene match. CDR1 and CDR2 from the germline V gene are MRHNA and SNTAGT. CDR3 DNA sequence: TGTGCCAGCAGTGACTTGGGACGGGAGGGAAATGAGCAGTTCTTC. Its translation: CASSDLGREGNEQFF.

The chain combines TRBV6-5 with TRBJ1-1; the match to TRBD1 covers 7 bases. The CDR3 is made up of 14 amino acids. V trimming: 7 bases; J trimming: 4 bases; junction bases outside the gene matches: 9. Germline CDR1 reads MNHEY; CDR2 reads SVGAGI. For the CDR3, the DNA is TGTGCCAGCACCCGACAGGGTCGGGGCACTGAAGCTTTCTTT. It translates to CASTRQGRGTEAFF.

This chain uses TRBV28 with TRBJ2-2, with 11 bases aligning to TRBD2. Per germline, CDR1 MDHEN and CDR2 SYDVKM. The CDR3 sequence is 17 residues long. The V segment lost 6 bases and the J segment 6 bases; nucleotides outside the gene matches: 12. The CDR3 spells CASRSRPLAGGPGELFF. The DNA for the CDR3 is TGTGCCAGCAGATCCCGGCCGCTAGCGGGAGGCCCCGGGGAGCTGTTTTTT.

The gene calls are TRBV15 and TRBJ2-1; weak D call: TRBD2 (6 bases). The CDR3 contains 17 residues. Germline V lookup: CDR1 LNHNV, CDR2 YYDKDF (reference sequence). Trimming pared 0 bases from V and 4 bases from J, leaving 16 bases between. The CDR3: CATSRDVSGAGYNEQFF. CDR3 DNA sequence: TGTGCCACCAGCAGAGATGTGAGTGGGGCGGGGTACAATGAGCAGTTCTTC.

This chain connects TRBV2 to TRBJ2-7, with 10 bases matching TRBD2. This CDR3 region has 17 residues. Germline V lookup: CDR1 SNHLY, CDR2 FYNNEI. Losses at the gene ends were 1 base for V and 4 bases for J; bases not matched to a gene: 10. CDR3 bases: TGTGCCAGCAGTGAAGTCTCTAGCGGGGGAACCAGGTACGAGCAGTACTTC. Protein product: CASSEVSSGGTRYEQYF.

This chain uses TRBV3-1 (or the pseudogene TRBV3-2) with TRBJ2-2, with 7 bases aligning to TRBD1. The junction had 3 bases not matched to a gene; V was cut back by 3 bases and J by 2 bases. The CDR3 totals 15 residues. Germline-derived CDR1 and CDR2 are LGHDT and YNNKEL (reference sequence). The CDR3 loop is CASSHNRGNTGELFF. The CDR3 nucleotides read TGTGCCAGCAGCCATAACAGGGGAAACACCGGGGAGCTGTTTTTT.

The chain carries TRBV28 and TRBJ1-6, with D perhaps matching TRBD1 (5 bases). The CDR3 has 15 residues. Germline V gives CDR1 MDHEN, CDR2 SYDVKM. Deletions cut 3 bases from V and 7 bases from J, with 13 bases between. The CDR3 here is CASSFYAEGNSPLHF. The CDR3 DNA follows: TGTGCCAGCAGTTTCTATGCTGAGGGGAATTCACCCCTCCACTTT.

V gene TRBV6-5 combines with J gene TRBJ2-1, with TRBD1 identical over 9 bases. Trimming cost V 6 bases and J 4 bases; bases outside gene matches: 7. The CDR3 totals 15 residues. Germline V gives CDR1 MNHEY, CDR2 SVGAGI. DNA for the CDR3: TGTGCCAGCAGACCTGGGACAGGGAAATACAATGAGCAGTTCTTC. As protein: CASRPGTGKYNEQFF.

The rearrangement joins TRBV5-4 to TRBJ2-5; 8 bases line up with TRBD2. The CDR3 totals 16 residues. The germline V gene has CDR1 SGHNT and CDR2 YYREEE (reference sequence). J gave up 3 bases and V 9 bases, and 16 bases lay outside the gene matches. This CDR3 is CATARNILAEEETQYF. In DNA form, the CDR3 reads TGTGCCACCGCCCGAAACATACTAGCGGAGGAAGAGACCCAGTACTTC.

In its sample, this clone was seen once. The chain uses TRBV5-1 and TRBJ2-3; TRBD2 agrees at 14 bases. CDR1 SGHRS and CDR2 YFSETQ come from the germline V gene. The V gene end was trimmed by 1 base and the J gene end by 3 bases; junction bases not matched to a gene: 4. This CDR3 has 17 residues. The CDR3 loop reads CASSLKGTSGGTDTQYF. The CDR3 region has the DNA TGCGCCAGCAGCTTGAAAGGGACTAGCGGGGGTACAGATACGCAGTATTTT.

CDR3 amino acids: CASSYSGSNNEQFF. CDR3 DNA sequence: TGTGCCAGCAGTTACTCGGGCAGCAACAATGAGCAGTTCTTC. The chain combines TRBV6-5 with TRBJ2-1; D gene uncertain. The germline gives CDR1 MNHEY, CDR2 SVGAGI. Trimming took 0 bases from V and 5 from J, leaving 8 bases between them. The length of the CDR3 is 14 residues.

Here the CDR3 reads CASSYSGQGGEKLFF. CDR3 nucleotides: TGTGCCAGCAGTTACTCCGGGCAGGGGGGAGAGAAACTGTTTTTT. The chain couples TRBV6-5 to TRBJ1-4, with 7 bases identical to TRBD1. The CDR3 totals 15 residues. Germline V lookup: CDR1 MNHEY, CDR2 SVGAGI. With 0 bases clipped from V and 11 bases from J, the junction kept 9 bases outside the gene matches.

This clone was counted between two and nine times. The chain recombines TRBV4-1 with TRBJ1-5; no reliable D call. V was shortened by 4 bases and J by 8 bases, with 24 bases between the two germline ends. This CDR3 is 17 amino acids long. Germline loops: CDR1 MGHRA, CDR2 YSYEKL. Here the CDR3 reads CASSLKDREHPSEPQHF. As DNA, the CDR3 is TGCGCCAGCAGCCTCAAAGATCGGGAGCACCCTTCGGAGCCCCAGCATTTT.